These 16 T cell receptor beta chains were sequenced from one sample in a study of radiotherapy plus CTLA-4 blockade in lung cancer. The table came from immunoSEQ multiplex PCR; TCRdb's copy has only in-frame clones and leaves some out. The sample includes 100,000 or so clones, approximately 80% of them seen just once. This specimen consisted of peripheral blood, obtained from a patient treated with radiotherapy plus ipilimumab. Every receptor here comes from a human donor with non-small cell lung cancer that progressed on radiotherapy plus ipilimumab.

The chain uses TRBV2 and TRBJ2-3; 8 bases agree with TRBD2. Germline V gene data show CDR1 as SNHLY and CDR2 as FYNNEI. The CDR3 contains 18 residues. V lost 6 bases to trimming and J lost 5 bases; unmatched junction nucleotides: 19. This CDR3 reads CASRPLPRLAIWEDTQYF. DNA for the CDR3: TGTGCCAGCAGACCCCTACCGAGACTAGCGATATGGGAAGATACGCAGTATTTT.

Written as DNA, the CDR3 is TGTGCCAGCAGTCCCGGGACAGGGTTGGCCAAAAACATTCAGTACTTC. It yields the protein CASSPGTGLAKNIQYF. The chain joins TRBV5-6 to TRBJ2-4; 9 nucleotides agree with TRBD1. Trimming cost V 5 bases and J 1 base; bases outside gene matches: 7. CDR1 is SGHDT and CDR2 is YYEEEE in the germline V gene. The CDR3 is 16 residues long.

Note on this clone: Different DNA sequences within this sample yield the same CDR3. V and J are TRBV28 and TRBJ1-5; D unresolved. The CDR3 runs 12 residues. Germline V gives CDR1 MDHEN, CDR2 SYDVKM. The germline V and J ends were trimmed by 6 bases and 3 bases, with 6 bases remaining between them. The CDR3 sequence: CASRAVNQPQHF. CDR3 bases: TGTGCCAGCAGGGCAGTCAATCAGCCCCAGCATTTT.

The chain carries TRBV5-1 and TRBJ2-5; D gene uncertain. The germline V gene encodes CDR1 SGHRS and CDR2 YFSETQ. Trimming removed 4 bases at V and 0 bases at J, with 7 bases between. The CDR3 extends over 13 amino acids. The CDR3 nucleotides are TGCGCCAGCAGCGCCGACAACCAAGAGACCCAGTACTTC. Encoded protein: CASSADNQETQYF.

Concerning this clone itself: The identical CDR3 is also encoded by other nucleotide sequences in the sample. The rearrangement joins TRBV27 to TRBJ2-2; tentative D call: TRBD2 (5 bases). The CDR3 sequence is 15 residues long. V dropped 3 bases and J dropped 2 bases, with 10 bases sitting between them. Germline lookup yields CDR1 MNHEY and CDR2 SMNVEV (reference sequence). The CDR3 is CASSFFGLNTGELFF. CDR3 in DNA: TGTGCCAGCAGTTTTTTCGGACTCAACACCGGGGAGCTGTTTTTT.

The sample holds a few counts of this clone. The chain links TRBV2 to TRBJ2-2; 10 nucleotides match TRBD1. The germline CDR1 and CDR2 sequences are SNHLY and FYNNEI. V lost 8 bases and J lost 1; bases outside the gene matches: 4. The CDR3 runs 15 residues. CDR3 nucleotide sequence: TGTGCCAGCGGGGGGGACAGGGGGAACACCGGGGAGCTGTTTTTT. It specifies CASGGDRGNTGELFF.

The chain uses TRBV11-3 and TRBJ2-2, with 12 bases aligning to TRBD2. CDR1 and CDR2 (germline): SGHNT, YENEEA. V lost 0 bases to trimming and J lost 7 bases; unmatched junction nucleotides: 9. CDR3 size: 18 residues. Written as DNA, the CDR3 is TGTGCCAGCAGCTTAGATCCGACTAGCGGGAGAGAAGGCGGGGAGCTGTTTTTT. Translating it yields CASSLDPTSGREGGELFF.

The J gene is TRBJ2-6, the V gene TRBV11-3, with no clear D. V was pared by 5 bases and J by 12 bases, with 17 bases between. Germline CDR1 reads SGHNT; CDR2 reads YENEEA. CDR3 size: 14 residues. The CDR3 nucleotides read TGTGCCAGCAGCCTACCTGGCGGTCTTTCCGTCCTGACTTTC. Translated, it gives CASSLPGGLSVLTF.

This chain links TRBV2 with TRBJ1-4; D call uncertain. Germline CDR1 is SNHLY and CDR2 is FYNNEI. CDR3 size: 15 residues. With 3 bases removed from V and 5 bases from J, the gap between germline ends came to 13 bases. The DNA of the CDR3 is TGTGCCAGCAGTGATTTTGTGTCAGGCAATGAAAAACTGTTTTTT. Translation: CASSDFVSGNEKLFF. The complete variable domain, with remaining parts taken from reference TRBV2 and TRBJ1-4, reads EPEVTQTPSHQVTQMGQEVILRCVPISNHLYFYWYRQILGQKVEFLVSFYNNEISEKSEIFDDQFSVERPDGSNFTLKIRSTKLEDSAMYFCASSDFVSGNEKLFFGSGTQLSVL.

CDR3 in amino acids: CASSSRGATRTEAFF. The CDR3 DNA follows: TGTGCCAGCAGCAGCCGGGGGGCGACGAGGACTGAAGCTTTCTTT. The chain recombines TRBV5-6 with TRBJ1-1; possibly TRBD1 for D (6 bases). Trimming cost V 4 bases and J 5 bases, with 18 bases left between them. The CDR3 runs 15 residues. Germline V gene data show CDR1 as SGHDT and CDR2 as YYEEEE. The full variable domain, its missing parts supplied by reference TRBV5-6 and TRBJ1-1, is DAGVTQSPTHLIKTRGQQVTLRCSPKSGHDTVSWYQQALGQGPQFIFQYYEEEERQRGNFPDRFSGHQFPNYSSELNVNALLLGDSALYLCASSSRGATRTEAFFGQGTRLTVV.

This clone was picked up one time. This sequence joins TRBV9 and TRBJ1-2, with D possibly matching TRBD1 (5 bases). The CDR3 runs 13 residues. V gave up 4 bases and J gave up 5 bases, with 12 bases separating them. Germline assignment: CDR1 SGDLS and CDR2 YYNGEE. As DNA, the CDR3 is TGTGCCAGCAGCACCCGGGACGGATATGGCTACACCTTC. Its translation is CASSTRDGYGYTF.

V is TRBV9 and J is TRBJ2-7, with D possibly being TRBD1 or TRBD2 (5 bases each). V was shortened by 4 bases and J by 3 bases, with 17 bases between the two germline ends. This CDR3 spans 15 amino acids. Germline lookup yields CDR1 SGDLS and CDR2 YYNGEE. The CDR3 DNA reads as TGTGCCAGCAGCCCCTCCCCGGGGCATCACTACGAGCAGTACTTC. Its protein is CASSPSPGHHYEQYF. Variable domain in full (rest from reference TRBV9 and TRBJ2-7): DSGVTQTPKHLITATGQRVTLRCSPRSGDLSVYWYQQSLDQGLQFLIQYYNGEERAKGNILERFSAQQFPDLHSELNLSSLELGDSALYFCASSPSPGHHYEQYFGPGTRLTVT.

The rearrangement uses TRBV7-9 and TRBJ1-2; TRBD1 agrees at 8 bases. The CDR3 sequence is 14 residues long. V lost 2 bases and J lost 7; bases outside the gene matches: 6. Germline V gene sequence: CDR1 SEHNR, CDR2 FQNEAQ (reference sequence). The CDR3, as DNA: TGTGCCAGCAGCTTAAATATGCAGGGGGCTGGCTACACCTTC. Its translation is CASSLNMQGAGYTF.

V gene TRBV28 combines with J gene TRBJ2-7, with D uncertain. CDR3 length equals 12 residues. Trimming pared 6 bases from V and 1 base from J, leaving 7 bases between. The germline CDR1 and CDR2 sequences are MDHEN and SYDVKM. CDR3 region: CASSRRSYEQYF. CDR3 sequence (DNA): TGTGCCAGCAGCCGGAGATCCTACGAGCAGTACTTC.

The V call is TRBV27, the J call TRBJ1-6; TRBD1 might be the D (5 bases). The germline CDR1 and CDR2 sequences are MNHEY and SMNVEV (reference sequence). Between the trimmed V and J ends, which lost 6 bases and 0 bases, there was a span of 9 bases. The CDR3 loop spans 15 amino acids. As DNA, the CDR3 is TGTGCCAGCAGAGCAGGGTCCTCCTATAATTCACCCCTCCACTTT. This translates into CASRAGSSYNSPLHF.

The chain uses TRBV5-1 and TRBJ2-3; TRBD1 matches 8 bases. The CDR3 sequence is 14 residues long. Looked up from germline, CDR1 is SGHRS and CDR2 is YFSETQ. V was pared by 0 bases and J by 6 bases, with 3 bases of the junction left unmatched. CDR3 region: CASSLAGGRDTQYF. In nucleotides, the CDR3 is TGCGCCAGCAGCTTGGCAGGGGGCCGCGATACGCAGTATTTT. The variable domain in full, completed from reference TRBV5-1 and TRBJ2-3, reads KAGVTQTPRYLIKTRGQQVTLSCSPISGHRSVSWYQQTPGQGLQFLFEYFSETQRNKGNFPGRFSGRQFSNSRSEMNVSTLELGDSALYLCASSLAGGRDTQYFGPGTRLTVL.